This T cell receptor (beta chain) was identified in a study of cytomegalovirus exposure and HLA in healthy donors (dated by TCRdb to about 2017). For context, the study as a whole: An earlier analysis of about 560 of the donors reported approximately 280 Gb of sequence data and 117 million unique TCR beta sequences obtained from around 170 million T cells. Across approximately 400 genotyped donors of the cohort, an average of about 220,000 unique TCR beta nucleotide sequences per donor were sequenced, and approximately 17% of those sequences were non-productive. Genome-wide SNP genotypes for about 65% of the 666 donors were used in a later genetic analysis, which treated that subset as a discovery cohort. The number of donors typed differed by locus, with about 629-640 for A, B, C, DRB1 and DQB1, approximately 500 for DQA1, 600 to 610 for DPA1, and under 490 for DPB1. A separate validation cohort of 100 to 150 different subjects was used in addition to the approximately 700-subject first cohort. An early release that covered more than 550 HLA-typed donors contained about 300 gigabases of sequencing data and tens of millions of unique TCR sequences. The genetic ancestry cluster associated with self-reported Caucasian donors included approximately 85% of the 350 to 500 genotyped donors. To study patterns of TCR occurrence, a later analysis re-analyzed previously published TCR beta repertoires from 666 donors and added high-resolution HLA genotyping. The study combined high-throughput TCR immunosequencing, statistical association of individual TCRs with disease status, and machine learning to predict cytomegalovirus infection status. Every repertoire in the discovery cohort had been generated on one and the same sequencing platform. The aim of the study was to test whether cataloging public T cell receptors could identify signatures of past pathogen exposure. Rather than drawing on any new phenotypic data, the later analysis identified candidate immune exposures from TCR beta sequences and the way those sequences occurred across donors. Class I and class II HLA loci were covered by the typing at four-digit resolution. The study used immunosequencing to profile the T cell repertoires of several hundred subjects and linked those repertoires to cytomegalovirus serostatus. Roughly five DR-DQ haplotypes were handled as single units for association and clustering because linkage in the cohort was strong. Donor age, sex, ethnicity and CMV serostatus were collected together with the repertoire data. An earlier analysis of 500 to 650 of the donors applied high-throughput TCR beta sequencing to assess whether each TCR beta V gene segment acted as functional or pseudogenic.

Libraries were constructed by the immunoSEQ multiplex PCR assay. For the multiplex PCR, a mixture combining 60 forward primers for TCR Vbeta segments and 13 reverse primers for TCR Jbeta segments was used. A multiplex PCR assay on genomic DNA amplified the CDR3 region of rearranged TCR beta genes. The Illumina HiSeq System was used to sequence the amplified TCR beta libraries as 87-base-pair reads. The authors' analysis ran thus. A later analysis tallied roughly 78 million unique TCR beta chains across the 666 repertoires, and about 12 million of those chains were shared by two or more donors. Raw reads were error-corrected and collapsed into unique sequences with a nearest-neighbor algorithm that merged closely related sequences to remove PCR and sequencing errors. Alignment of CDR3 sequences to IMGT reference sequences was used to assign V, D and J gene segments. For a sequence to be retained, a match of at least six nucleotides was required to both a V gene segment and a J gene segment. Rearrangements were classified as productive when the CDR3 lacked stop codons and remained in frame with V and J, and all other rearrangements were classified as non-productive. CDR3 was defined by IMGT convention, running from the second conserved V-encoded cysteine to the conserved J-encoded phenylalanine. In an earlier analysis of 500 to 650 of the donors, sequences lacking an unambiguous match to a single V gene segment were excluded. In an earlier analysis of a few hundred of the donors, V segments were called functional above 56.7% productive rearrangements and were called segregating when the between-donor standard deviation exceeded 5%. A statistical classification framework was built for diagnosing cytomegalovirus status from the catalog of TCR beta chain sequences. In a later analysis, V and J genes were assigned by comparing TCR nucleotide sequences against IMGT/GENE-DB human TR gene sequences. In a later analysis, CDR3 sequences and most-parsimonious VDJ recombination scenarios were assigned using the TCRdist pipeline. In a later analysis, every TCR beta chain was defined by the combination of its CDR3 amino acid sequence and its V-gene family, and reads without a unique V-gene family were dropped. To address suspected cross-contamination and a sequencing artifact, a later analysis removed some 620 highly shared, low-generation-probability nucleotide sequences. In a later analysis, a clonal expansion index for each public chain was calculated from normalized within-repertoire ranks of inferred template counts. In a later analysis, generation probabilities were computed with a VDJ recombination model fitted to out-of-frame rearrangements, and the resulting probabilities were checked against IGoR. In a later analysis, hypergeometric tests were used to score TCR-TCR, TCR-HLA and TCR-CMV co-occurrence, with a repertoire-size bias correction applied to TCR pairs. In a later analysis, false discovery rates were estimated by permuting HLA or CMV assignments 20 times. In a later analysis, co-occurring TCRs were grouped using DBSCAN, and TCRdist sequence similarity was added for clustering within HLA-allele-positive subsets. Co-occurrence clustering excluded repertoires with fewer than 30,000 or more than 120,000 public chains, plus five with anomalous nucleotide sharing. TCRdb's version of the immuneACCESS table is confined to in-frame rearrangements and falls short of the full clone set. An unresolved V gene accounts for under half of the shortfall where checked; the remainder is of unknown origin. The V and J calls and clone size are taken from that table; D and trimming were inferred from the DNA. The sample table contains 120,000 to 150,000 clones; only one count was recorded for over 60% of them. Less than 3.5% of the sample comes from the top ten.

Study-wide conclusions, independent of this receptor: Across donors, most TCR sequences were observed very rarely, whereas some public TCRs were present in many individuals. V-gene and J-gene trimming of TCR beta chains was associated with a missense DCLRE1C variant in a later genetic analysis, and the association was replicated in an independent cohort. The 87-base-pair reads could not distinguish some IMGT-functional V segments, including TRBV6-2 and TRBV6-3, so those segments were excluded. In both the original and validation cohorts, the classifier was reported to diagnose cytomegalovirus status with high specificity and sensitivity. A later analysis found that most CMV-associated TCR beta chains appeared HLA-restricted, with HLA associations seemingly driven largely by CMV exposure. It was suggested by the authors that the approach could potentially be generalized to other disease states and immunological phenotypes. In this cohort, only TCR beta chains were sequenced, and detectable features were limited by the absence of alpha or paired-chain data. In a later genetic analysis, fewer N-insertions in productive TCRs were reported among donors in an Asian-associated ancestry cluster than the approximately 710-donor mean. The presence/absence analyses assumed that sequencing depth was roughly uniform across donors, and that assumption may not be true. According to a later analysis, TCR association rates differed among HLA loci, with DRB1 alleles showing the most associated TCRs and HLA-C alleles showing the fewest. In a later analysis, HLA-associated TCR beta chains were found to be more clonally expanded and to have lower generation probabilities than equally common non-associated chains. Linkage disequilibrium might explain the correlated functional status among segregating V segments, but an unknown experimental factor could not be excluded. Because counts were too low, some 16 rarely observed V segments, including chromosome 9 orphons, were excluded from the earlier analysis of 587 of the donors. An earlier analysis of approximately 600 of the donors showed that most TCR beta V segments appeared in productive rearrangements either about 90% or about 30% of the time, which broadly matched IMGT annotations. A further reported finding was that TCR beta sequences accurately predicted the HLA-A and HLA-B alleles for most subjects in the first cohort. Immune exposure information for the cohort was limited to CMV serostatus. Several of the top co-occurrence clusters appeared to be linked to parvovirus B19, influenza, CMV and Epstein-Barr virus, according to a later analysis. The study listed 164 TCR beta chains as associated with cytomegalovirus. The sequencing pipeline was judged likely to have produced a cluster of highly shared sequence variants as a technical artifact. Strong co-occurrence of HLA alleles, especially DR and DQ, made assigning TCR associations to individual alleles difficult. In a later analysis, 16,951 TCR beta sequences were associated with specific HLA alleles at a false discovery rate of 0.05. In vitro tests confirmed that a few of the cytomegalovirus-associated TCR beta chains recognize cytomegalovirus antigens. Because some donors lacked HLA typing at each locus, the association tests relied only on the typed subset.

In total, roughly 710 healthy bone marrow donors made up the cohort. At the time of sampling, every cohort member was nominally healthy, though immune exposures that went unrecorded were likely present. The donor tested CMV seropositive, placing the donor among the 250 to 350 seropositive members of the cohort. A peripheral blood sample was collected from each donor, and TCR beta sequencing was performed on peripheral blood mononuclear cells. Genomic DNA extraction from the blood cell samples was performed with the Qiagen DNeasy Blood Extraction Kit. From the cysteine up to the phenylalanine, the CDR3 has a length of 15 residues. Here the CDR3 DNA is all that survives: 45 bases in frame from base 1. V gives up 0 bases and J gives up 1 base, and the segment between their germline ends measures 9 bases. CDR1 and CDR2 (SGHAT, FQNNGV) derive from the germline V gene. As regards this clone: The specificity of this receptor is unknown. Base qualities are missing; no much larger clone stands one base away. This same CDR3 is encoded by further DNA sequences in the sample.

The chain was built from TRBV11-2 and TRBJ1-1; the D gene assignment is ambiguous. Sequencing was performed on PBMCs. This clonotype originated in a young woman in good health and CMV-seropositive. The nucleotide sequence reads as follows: TGTGCCAGCAGCTTAGATCCCAGCGGGAACACTGAAGCTTTCTTT. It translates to CASSLDPSGNTEAFF.